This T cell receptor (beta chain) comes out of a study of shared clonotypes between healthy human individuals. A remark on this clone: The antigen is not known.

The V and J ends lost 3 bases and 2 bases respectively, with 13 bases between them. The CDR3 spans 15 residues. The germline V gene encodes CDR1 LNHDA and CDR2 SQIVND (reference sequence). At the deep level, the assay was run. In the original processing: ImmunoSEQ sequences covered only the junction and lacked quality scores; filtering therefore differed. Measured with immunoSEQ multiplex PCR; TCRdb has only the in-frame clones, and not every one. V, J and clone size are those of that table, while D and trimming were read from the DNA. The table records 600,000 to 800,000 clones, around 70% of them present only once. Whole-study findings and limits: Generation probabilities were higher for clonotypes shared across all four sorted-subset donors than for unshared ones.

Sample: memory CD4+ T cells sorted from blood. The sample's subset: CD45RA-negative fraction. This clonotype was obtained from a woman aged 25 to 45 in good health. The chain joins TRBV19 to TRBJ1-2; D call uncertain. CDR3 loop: CASSIGPGSNYGYTF. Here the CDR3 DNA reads TGTGCCAGTAGTATCGGGCCCGGGAGCAACTATGGCTACACCTTC.